The clone carrying this T cell receptor (beta chain) was seen a single time. The sample originates from a study of control samples from healthy donors and cancer patients. Sequencing used immunoSEQ multiplex PCR; TCRdb keeps in-frame clones, though not all of them. The sample has 98,000 or so clones, 70% to 85% seen once. CDR1 LNHNV and CDR2 YYDKDF come from the germline V gene (reference sequence). Trimming shortened V by 0 bases and J by 4 bases, and 8 bases separated the two germline ends. This CDR3 has 14 amino acids. The source of this sequence is a young man in good health. The rearrangement joins TRBV15 to TRBJ2-3; D might be TRBD1 (6 bases). Sequencing was performed on blood. In DNA form, the CDR3 reads TGTGCCACCAGCAGAGAACAGGGCGCAGATACGCAGTATTTT. Amino acid sequence: CATSREQGADTQYF.